Listed here are 13 T cell receptor beta chains from one sample, sequenced in a study of blood T cell repertoires in COVID-19. Produced via immunoSEQ multiplex PCR; TCRdb's table is partial and in-frame only. Altogether about 330,000 clones are present, approximately 87% being singletons, with the ten largest covering approximately 5%. Sequencing was performed on PBMCs or T cells enriched from blood (not recorded which). These TCRs come from a young woman who had recovered from COVID-19.

CDR3 residues: CASSRDITYEQYF. DNA for the CDR3: TGTGCCAGCAGCCGGGACATTACCTACGAGCAGTACTTC. The rearrangement links TRBV6-5 to TRBJ2-7; D might be TRBD1 (6 bases). The CDR3 runs 13 residues. Germline CDR1 reads MNHEY; CDR2 reads SVGAGI. Trimming stripped 6 bases from V and 2 bases from J, with 11 bases between.

The J gene is TRBJ1-5, the V gene TRBV3-1 (or the pseudogene TRBV3-2); 8 nucleotides match TRBD1. The CDR3 has 17 amino acids. V was pared by 0 bases and J by 6 bases, with 10 bases of the junction left unmatched. Germline-derived CDR1 and CDR2 are LGHDT and YNNKEL (reference sequence). The CDR3 protein is CASSQEGLQGAGQPQHF. The CDR3, as DNA: TGTGCCAGCAGCCAAGAGGGATTGCAGGGGGCGGGTCAGCCCCAGCATTTT.

The rearrangement joins TRBV19 to TRBJ1-6, with D possibly being TRBD1 (6 bases). The length of the CDR3 is 18 residues. The germline CDR1 and CDR2 sequences are LNHDA and SQIVND (reference sequence). The ends were cut back, 7 bases at V and 5 bases at J, with 24 bases in the middle. The CDR3 here is CASNEIGTRWPNNSPLHF. CDR3 nucleotide sequence: TGTGCCAGTAATGAGATCGGGACAAGGTGGCCAAATAATTCACCCCTCCACTTT.

The chain has TRBV5-5 and TRBJ2-7; 7 nucleotides line up with TRBD1. This CDR3 region has 16 residues. The germline CDR1 and CDR2 sequences are SGHKS and YYEKEE (reference sequence). J was trimmed by 2 bases and V by 7 bases; bases with no gene match: 15. CDR3 nucleotide sequence: TGTGCCAGCCACTCGATATACGGGACAGTCACCTACGAGCAGTACTTC. The encoded protein is CASHSIYGTVTYEQYF. The entire variable domain, with the rest obtained from reference TRBV5-5 and TRBJ2-7, is as follows: DAGVTQSPTHLIKTRGQQVTLRCSPISGHKSVSWYQQVLGQGPQFIFQYYEKEERGRGNFPDRFSARQFPNYSSELNVNALLLGDSALYLCASHSIYGTVTYEQYFGPGTRLTVT.

The chain carries TRBV2 and TRBJ1-5; D gene unclear. The CDR3 runs to 12 residues. Trimming took off 4 bases at V and 7 bases at J, with 8 bases between the two ends. Germline-derived CDR1 and CDR2 are SNHLY and FYNNEI. The CDR3 coding sequence is TGTGCCAGCAGTGTAGAGAAACAGCCCCAGCATTTT. Translation: CASSVEKQPQHF.

V usage is TRBV27 and J usage is TRBJ1-5, with D uncertain. Trimming shortened V by 6 bases and J by 5 bases, and 14 bases separated the two germline ends. Germline V gene data show CDR1 as MNHEY and CDR2 as SMNVEV (reference sequence). The CDR3 sequence is 14 residues long. CDR3 DNA sequence: TGTGCCAGCAGCCCGAGGGTAGGGTATCAGCCCCAGCATTTT. This gives the protein CASSPRVGYQPQHF.

The rearrangement links TRBV11-2 to TRBJ2-6; D might be TRBD2 (7 bases). The ends were cut back, 0 bases at V and 2 bases at J, with 11 bases in the middle. Germline CDR1 reads SGHAT; CDR2 reads FQNNGV. CDR3 size: 17 residues. The CDR3 sequence is CASSLDAGAAGANVLTF. CDR3 in DNA: TGTGCCAGCAGCTTAGATGCGGGGGCCGCTGGGGCCAACGTCCTGACTTTC. The entire variable domain, with the rest obtained from reference TRBV11-2 and TRBJ2-6, is as follows: EAGVAQSPRYKIIEKRQSVAFWCNPISGHATLYWYQQILGQGPKLLIQFQNNGVVDDSQLPKDRFSAERLKGVDSTLKIQPAKLEDSAVYLCASSLDAGAAGANVLTFGAGSRLTVL.

This chain links TRBV6-2 or TRBV6-3 with TRBJ2-7; a possible D gene is TRBD2 (6 bases). Germline V gene lookup returns CDR1 MNHEY and CDR2 SVGEGT. V was pared by 4 bases and J by 6 bases, with 13 bases between. The CDR3 runs 13 residues. In DNA form, the CDR3 reads TGTGCCAGCAGTTGGGGGACTTTAGGCGAGCAGTACTTC. It is translated as CASSWGTLGEQYF.

The V gene is TRBV4-1, the J gene TRBJ1-6; 9 bases are shared with TRBD1. V lost 6 bases and J lost 10; bases outside the gene matches: 4. Per germline, CDR1 MGHRA and CDR2 YSYEKL. The CDR3 loop spans 13 amino acids. The CDR3 protein is CASRATGGSPLHF. The CDR3 nucleotides read TGCGCCAGCAGGGCGACAGGGGGATCACCCCTCCACTTT.

The genes are TRBV6-1 and TRBJ2-3; 11 nucleotides line up with TRBD2. The CDR3 is made up of 15 amino acids. Trimming removed 3 bases from V and 5 bases from J; junction bases left unmatched: 4. CDR1 is MNHNS, CDR2 SASEGT, per germline. The CDR3 loop reads CASSEEGLAVDTQYF. The CDR3 region has the DNA TGTGCCAGCAGTGAGGAGGGACTAGCGGTAGATACGCAGTATTTT.

This clone was counted a few times. The V and J genes are TRBV4-2 and TRBJ1-2; 8 bases match TRBD1. CDR3 size: 14 residues. CDR1 and CDR2 from the germline V gene are LGHNA and YNFKEQ. The ends lost 1 base at V and 8 bases at J; junction bases unmatched: 6. CDR3 loop: CASSQGTGGGGYTF. The CDR3 DNA is TGTGCCAGCAGCCAAGGAACAGGGGGTGGGGGCTACACCTTC.

The chain recombines TRBV6-5 with TRBJ1-2; tentatively, D is TRBD1 (5 bases). The CDR3 totals 15 residues. V was shortened by 4 bases and J by 0 bases, with 12 bases between the two germline ends. Germline V CDR1 and CDR2: MNHEY, SVGAGI. The DNA of the CDR3 is TGTGCCAGCAGTTCACAGGTTCCAGCTAACTATGGCTACACCTTC. Its protein product is CASSSQVPANYGYTF.

The chain carries TRBV28 and TRBJ1-1; no firm D call. The germline gives CDR1 MDHEN, CDR2 SYDVKM. Trimming stripped 6 bases from V and 0 bases from J, with 11 bases between. This CDR3 is built from 14 residues. The CDR3 sequence: CASRGPNMNTEAFF. CDR3 nucleotides: TGTGCCAGCAGGGGCCCCAACATGAACACTGAAGCTTTCTTT.